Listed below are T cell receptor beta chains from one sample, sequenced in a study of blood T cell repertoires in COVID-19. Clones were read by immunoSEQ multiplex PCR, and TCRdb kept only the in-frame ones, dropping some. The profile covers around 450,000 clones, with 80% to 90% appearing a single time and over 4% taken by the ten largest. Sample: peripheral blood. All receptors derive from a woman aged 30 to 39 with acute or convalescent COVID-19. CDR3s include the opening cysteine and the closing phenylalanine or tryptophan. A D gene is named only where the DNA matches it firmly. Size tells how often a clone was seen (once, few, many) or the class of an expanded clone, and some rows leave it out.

CDR3 DNA: TGTGCCAGCACCCGAAGCGGGGGGGCCGAGACCCAGTACTTC; CDR3 protein: CASTRSGGAETQYF; clone size: -; J gene: TRBJ2-5; V gene: TRBV27; CDR3 length: 14; D gene: TRBD2
CDR3 DNA: TGTGCCAGCAGTTCCGCCCGTACAGGGTACTACTATGGCTACACCTTC; CDR3 protein: CASSSARTGYYYGYTF; clone size: -; J gene: TRBJ1-2; V gene: TRBV28; CDR3 length: 16; D gene: -
CDR3 DNA: TGTGCCAGCAGAAGGAGAACGGGACAGGGGGCGACTGGCTACACCTTC; CDR3 protein: CASRRRTGQGATGYTF; clone size: -; J gene: TRBJ1-2; V gene: TRBV28; CDR3 length: 16; D gene: TRBD1
CDR3 DNA: TGTGCCTGGAGTGTGGGACAGGGCACCTACGAGCAGTACTTC; CDR3 protein: CAWSVGQGTYEQYF; clone size: -; J gene: TRBJ2-7; V gene: TRBV30; CDR3 length: 14; D gene: TRBD1
CDR3 DNA: TGTGCCAGCAGCTTAGAGGTTAGCGGGACCAACACCGGGGAGCTGTTTTTT; CDR3 protein: CASSLEVSGTNTGELFF; clone size: -; J gene: TRBJ2-2; V gene: TRBV7-8; CDR3 length: 17; D gene: TRBD2
CDR3 DNA: TGTGCCATCAGTGGTGCAGACCAAGAGACCCAGTACTTC; CDR3 protein: CAISGADQETQYF; clone size: -; J gene: TRBJ2-5; V gene: TRBV10-3; CDR3 length: 13; D gene: -
CDR3 DNA: TGTGCCAGCAGCTTAGGTGCCAGGGGAAGGTACGAGCAGTACTTC; CDR3 protein: CASSLGARGRYEQYF; clone size: -; J gene: TRBJ2-7; V gene: TRBV7-9; CDR3 length: 15; D gene: -
CDR3 DNA: TGTGCCAGCAGTCCCCAGACAGGGAACTATGGCTACACCTTC; CDR3 protein: CASSPQTGNYGYTF; clone size: -; J gene: TRBJ1-2; V gene: TRBV6-5; CDR3 length: 14; D gene: TRBD1
CDR3 DNA: TGCAGCGCTGGGACTAGCGGGGTCTACGAGCAGTACTTC; CDR3 protein: CSAGTSGVYEQYF; clone size: -; J gene: TRBJ2-7; V gene: TRBV29-1; CDR3 length: 13; D gene: TRBD2
CDR3 DNA: TGTGCCAGCAGCCCCGTTCTAGGCACTCTAAACACTGAAGCTTTCTTT; CDR3 protein: CASSPVLGTLNTEAFF; clone size: -; J gene: TRBJ1-1; V gene: TRBV3-1/TRBV3-2; CDR3 length: 16; D gene: -
CDR3 DNA: TGTGCCAGCAGCGCTGGGCCGGGGACTAGCGGGCCGCAGTACTTC; CDR3 protein: CASSAGPGTSGPQYF; clone size: -; J gene: TRBJ2-7; V gene: TRBV9; CDR3 length: 15; D gene: TRBD2
CDR3 DNA: TGTGCCAGCAGCCAAGATCGGGAAGAGACCCAGTACTTC; CDR3 protein: CASSQDREETQYF; clone size: -; J gene: TRBJ2-5; V gene: TRBV4-2; CDR3 length: 13; D gene: -
CDR3 DNA: TGTGCCAGCAGCTTAGATTTTCGGGATACGCAGTATTTT; CDR3 protein: CASSLDFRDTQYF; clone size: -; J gene: TRBJ2-3; V gene: TRBV7-9; CDR3 length: 13; D gene: -
CDR3 DNA: TGTGCCAGCAGCCTCGGGTACAATCAGCCCCAGCATTTT; CDR3 protein: CASSLGYNQPQHF; clone size: once; J gene: TRBJ1-5; V gene: TRBV3-1/TRBV3-2; CDR3 length: 13; D gene: -
CDR3 DNA: TGCAGCGGAAGGGACACCCCACCCGGGGAGCTGTTTTTT; CDR3 protein: CSGRDTPPGELFF; clone size: -; J gene: TRBJ2-2; V gene: TRBV29-1; CDR3 length: 13; D gene: -
CDR3 DNA: TGTGCCAGCAGCCCCCTCGTCAGGGTCGGGGAGCTGTTTTTT; CDR3 protein: CASSPLVRVGELFF; clone size: -; J gene: TRBJ2-2; V gene: TRBV14; CDR3 length: 14; D gene: -
CDR3 DNA: TGTGCCAGCAGCTCGACAGGGGACGTAGACATTCAGTACTTC; CDR3 protein: CASSSTGDVDIQYF; clone size: -; J gene: TRBJ2-4; V gene: TRBV11-2; CDR3 length: 14; D gene: TRBD1
CDR3 DNA: TGCGCCAGCAGCCAAGATCGGGCTTCGGGAGGTTCACCCCTCCACTTT; CDR3 protein: CASSQDRASGGSPLHF; clone size: -; J gene: TRBJ1-6; V gene: TRBV4-1; CDR3 length: 16; D gene: -
CDR3 DNA: TGTGCCAGCAGTTTAGGGTGGTCGGCAGGGGGCACAGATACGCAGTATTTT; CDR3 protein: CASSLGWSAGGTDTQYF; clone size: -; J gene: TRBJ2-3; V gene: TRBV27; CDR3 length: 17; D gene: -
CDR3 DNA: TGTGCCAGCAGCCCAGGGTTCAATGAAAAACTGTTTTTT; CDR3 protein: CASSPGFNEKLFF; clone size: -; J gene: TRBJ1-4; V gene: TRBV13; CDR3 length: 13; D gene: -
CDR3 DNA: TGCGCCAGCAGCTTGGTATTAGCGGGGGTAAGGGAGACCCAGTACTTC; CDR3 protein: CASSLVLAGVRETQYF; clone size: -; J gene: TRBJ2-5; V gene: TRBV5-1; CDR3 length: 16; D gene: TRBD2
CDR3 DNA: TGTGCCAGCAGCCAAGTCAGCGAAGGAGCTTTCTTT; CDR3 protein: CASSQVSEGAFF; clone size: -; J gene: TRBJ1-1; V gene: TRBV3-1/TRBV3-2; CDR3 length: 12; D gene: -
CDR3 DNA: TGTGCCAGCAGCGAGAGCAGGGAGGGGTACACTGAAGCTTTCTTT; CDR3 protein: CASSESREGYTEAFF; clone size: -; J gene: TRBJ1-1; V gene: TRBV9; CDR3 length: 15; D gene: -
CDR3 DNA: TGTGCCAGCAGCTTGACCACAGGGAACTATGGCTACACCTTC; CDR3 protein: CASSLTTGNYGYTF; clone size: few; J gene: TRBJ1-2; V gene: TRBV7-2; CDR3 length: 14; D gene: -
CDR3 DNA: TGTGCCAGCACCGGTAGCGGAAGCTCCTACAATGAGCAGTTCTTC; CDR3 protein: CASTGSGSSYNEQFF; clone size: -; J gene: TRBJ2-1; V gene: TRBV28; CDR3 length: 15; D gene: -
CDR3 DNA: TGTGCCAGCAGCCTACGGGGGGGCACAGATACGCAGTATTTT; CDR3 protein: CASSLRGGTDTQYF; clone size: -; J gene: TRBJ2-3; V gene: TRBV3-1/TRBV3-2; CDR3 length: 14; D gene: TRBD2
CDR3 DNA: TGCGCCAGCAGCTTTTCACCGGGACAGGGGAGGTTGAGTGAAGCTTTCTTT; CDR3 protein: CASSFSPGQGRLSEAFF; clone size: -; J gene: TRBJ1-1; V gene: TRBV5-1; CDR3 length: 17; D gene: TRBD1
CDR3 DNA: TGCAGCGTTTCGTATCTGATAGCGGGGGTAGAGACCCAGTACTTC; CDR3 protein: CSVSYLIAGVETQYF; clone size: -; J gene: TRBJ2-5; V gene: TRBV29-1; CDR3 length: 15; D gene: TRBD2
CDR3 DNA: TGTGCCAGCGGACAGGGGGCGATAGGTGAAAAACTGTTTTTT; CDR3 protein: CASGQGAIGEKLFF; clone size: -; J gene: TRBJ1-4; V gene: TRBV3-1/TRBV3-2; CDR3 length: 14; D gene: TRBD1
CDR3 DNA: TGTGCCAGCAGTTTCGGGACAGCAGAGACCCAGTACTTC; CDR3 protein: CASSFGTAETQYF; clone size: -; J gene: TRBJ2-5; V gene: TRBV27; CDR3 length: 13; D gene: TRBD1
CDR3 DNA: TGCGCCAGCAGCACCGGACTAGCGGGGAGTAGGACAGATACGCAGTATTTT; CDR3 protein: CASSTGLAGSRTDTQYF; clone size: once; J gene: TRBJ2-3; V gene: TRBV5-1; CDR3 length: 17; D gene: TRBD2
CDR3 DNA: TGTGCCAGCAGCACTCCGGCCCCGGGGTTACGAAAGCAGTACTTC; CDR3 protein: CASSTPAPGLRKQYF; clone size: -; J gene: TRBJ2-7; V gene: TRBV5-8; CDR3 length: 15; D gene: -
CDR3 DNA: TGTGCCACCAGCACCGAGCCTGGGACTAGCGGGGGTAGCACAGATACGCAGTATTTT; CDR3 protein: CATSTEPGTSGGSTDTQYF; clone size: -; J gene: TRBJ2-3; V gene: TRBV15; CDR3 length: 19; D gene: TRBD2
CDR3 DNA: TGTGCCAGCTCACCACAGACAGGGTCGCTGACTGAAGCTTTCTTT; CDR3 protein: CASSPQTGSLTEAFF; clone size: -; J gene: TRBJ1-1; V gene: TRBV18; CDR3 length: 15; D gene: TRBD1
CDR3 DNA: TGTGCCAGCAGTTACACAGCAACTTCCTACGAGCAGTACTTC; CDR3 protein: CASSYTATSYEQYF; clone size: -; J gene: TRBJ2-7; V gene: TRBV6-2/TRBV6-3; CDR3 length: 14; D gene: -
CDR3 DNA: TGTGCCAGCAGCTTGAGGACACCTAGAAATAATTCACCCCTCCACTTT; CDR3 protein: CASSLRTPRNNSPLHF; clone size: -; J gene: TRBJ1-6; V gene: TRBV5-4; CDR3 length: 16; D gene: -
CDR3 DNA: TGTGCCAGCTTAGGACAGGGGGCTTATGAGCAGTTCTTC; CDR3 protein: CASLGQGAYEQFF; clone size: many; J gene: TRBJ2-1; V gene: TRBV2; CDR3 length: 13; D gene: TRBD1
CDR3 DNA: TGCAGCGTTCGGGTAGGCGTCGATCGAGATACGCAGTATTTT; CDR3 protein: CSVRVGVDRDTQYF; clone size: -; J gene: TRBJ2-3; V gene: TRBV29-1; CDR3 length: 14; D gene: -
CDR3 DNA: TGCAGCGCCGAGAACGGGAATAATGAAAAACTGTTTTTT; CDR3 protein: CSAENGNNEKLFF; clone size: once; J gene: TRBJ1-4; V gene: TRBV29-1; CDR3 length: 13; D gene: -
CDR3 DNA: TGTGCCAGCAGTGATCCGGGACAGGGTTACACCGGGGAGCTGTTTTTT; CDR3 protein: CASSDPGQGYTGELFF; clone size: -; J gene: TRBJ2-2; V gene: TRBV2; CDR3 length: 16; D gene: TRBD1
CDR3 DNA: TGTGCCAGCGGCCCGGGTTACGAGCAGTACTTC; CDR3 protein: CASGPGYEQYF; clone size: -; J gene: TRBJ2-7; V gene: TRBV2; CDR3 length: 11; D gene: -